Listed here is a single T cell receptor (beta chain). Its antigen is still unknown. TCRdb's table, derived via immunoSEQ multiplex PCR, lists solely in-frame clones and lacks some. The sample has 77,000 or so clones; about 83% are singletons. The entry originates in a study of ipilimumab plus nivolumab after autologous stem cell transplantation. Study summary: The DLBCL group included primary refractory and relapsed cases. General study findings and limits: TCR repertoire, Treg phenotype and gut microbiota reportedly support more study of this approach.

This CDR3 region has 17 residues. With 0 bases clipped from V and 0 bases from J, the junction kept 5 bases outside the gene matches. Germline assignment: CDR1 LNHNV and CDR2 YYDKDF (reference sequence). This sample comprised PBMCs, obtained in a trial of ipilimumab plus nivolumab as post-transplant consolidation. This TCR was sampled from a male donor with diffuse large B-cell lymphoma. The genes are TRBV15 and TRBJ2-1, with 7 bases matching TRBD2. DNA of the CDR3: TGTGCCACCAGCAGAGATCTCGGGGGGTCCTCCTACAATGAGCAGTTCTTC. Translating gives CATSRDLGGSSYNEQFF. The full variable domain, its missing parts supplied by reference TRBV15 and TRBJ2-1, is DAMVIQNPRYQVTQFGKPVTLSCSQTLNHNVMYWYQQKSSQAPKLLFHYYDKDFNNEADTPDNFQSRRPNTSFCFLDIRSPGLGDTAMYLCATSRDLGGSSYNEQFFGPGTRLTVL.